These 23 T cell receptor beta chains were all obtained from the same sample, sequenced in a study of shared clonotypes between healthy human individuals (dated by TCRdb to the early 2020s). Library preparation employed the immunoSEQ multiplex PCR assay. TCRdb re-hosts the immuneACCESS table, in-frame sequences only. Its copies lack some clones; in the studies checked, an unresolved V gene accounts for under half of them, and the cause for the rest is not known. The sample table records about 2,500,000 clones; around nine tenths of these occur just once. Roughly 0.15% of the sample is held by the ten biggest clonotypes. Sequenced: naive CD4+ T cells sorted from blood. What the cell subset or site label conveys for this sample: CD45RA+ positively selected. All receptors come from a man aged 18 to 35 in good health.

The CDR3 DNA reads TGTGCCAGCAACCTCGGGACAGGGGGTCTAAGAAGCTCCTACGAGCAGTACTTC. Amino acids: CASNLGTGGLRSSYEQYF. The rearrangement joins TRBV7-9 to TRBJ2-7; TRBD1 matches at 11 bases. Germline values: CDR1 SEHNR, CDR2 FQNEAQ (reference sequence). CDR3 size: 18 residues. The junction had 14 bases not matched to a gene; V was cut back by 7 bases and J by 0 bases.

Turning to this clone: At one end the junction does not follow the germline gene, possibly because of a read error. Other DNA variants within this sample encode the same CDR3. CDR3: CASSLAGGLNEQFF. In DNA form, the CDR3 reads TGTGCCAGCAGCCTAGCGGGAGGGCTCAATGAGCAGTTCTTC. The chain has TRBV7-9 and TRBJ2-1; 12 bases map to TRBD2. The CDR3 has 14 residues. Germline-derived CDR1 and CDR2 are SEHNR and FQNEAQ (reference sequence).

The chain couples TRBV30 to TRBJ2-2; no reliable D call. CDR1 is GTSNPN, CDR2 SVGIG, per germline (reference sequence). The CDR3 covers 12 residues. With 4 bases removed from V and 5 bases from J, the gap between germline ends came to 8 bases. This CDR3 reads CAWNWDTGELFF. DNA of the CDR3: TGTGCCTGGAATTGGGATACCGGGGAGCTGTTTTTT.

This clone has a single count. The genes are TRBV30 and TRBJ2-3, with 7 bases identical to TRBD2. The trim removed 3 bases at V and 0 bases at J, leaving 6 bases unmatched. Germline CDR1 is GTSNPN and CDR2 is SVGIG (reference sequence). The CDR3 consists of 15 residues. The CDR3 DNA reads TGTGCCTGGAGAGGTAGCGGGCCTAGCACAGATACGCAGTATTTT. Amino acids: CAWRGSGPSTDTQYF.

CDR3 sequence: CASSPPPAGSYEQYF. The CDR3 region has the DNA TGTGCCAGCAGTCCACCTCCCGCAGGGTCCTACGAGCAGTACTTC. This sequence joins TRBV28 and TRBJ2-7; weak D call: TRBD1 (5 bases). V was clipped by 5 bases and J by 1 base, with 15 bases between them. This CDR3 spans 15 amino acids. Per germline, CDR1 MDHEN and CDR2 SYDVKM.

The CDR3 nucleotides are TGTGCCAGCAGGGACCCTGGGGAAAAACTGTTTTTT. Translated: CASRDPGEKLFF. This chain connects TRBV6-1 to TRBJ1-4; no definite D call. With 6 bases removed from V and 8 bases from J, the gap between germline ends came to 10 bases. CDR3 size: 12 residues. Germline CDR1 MNHNS, CDR2 SASEGT.

The chain uses TRBV5-1 and TRBJ2-5; 7 bases align to TRBD2. Germline V lookup: CDR1 SGHRS, CDR2 YFSETQ. With 2 bases clipped from V and 4 bases from J, the junction kept 11 bases outside the gene matches. This CDR3 is 16 amino acids long. In DNA form, the CDR3 reads TGCGCCAGCAGCTTTGGTAGCGGGTACTCCCGAGAGACCCAGTACTTC. Translation gives CASSFGSGYSRETQYF.

The CDR3 loop reads CASSLDRIHEQYF. The CDR3, as DNA: TGTGCCAGCAGCTTAGACAGGATCCACGAGCAGTACTTC. The chain recombines TRBV5-6 with TRBJ2-7; weak D call: TRBD1 (6 bases). With 2 bases removed from V and 5 bases from J, the gap between germline ends came to 11 bases. CDR1 is SGHDT, CDR2 YYEEEE, per germline. There are 13 residues in the CDR3.

V gene TRBV14 combines with J gene TRBJ2-1, with a weak D call TRBD2 (6 bases). Germline V lookup: CDR1 SGHDN, CDR2 FVKESK. V lost 3 bases to trimming and J lost 10 bases, with 16 bases between them. This CDR3 spans 14 amino acids. CDR3 sequence reads: CASSQGLPIKEQFF. CDR3 bases: TGTGCCAGCAGCCAGGGACTTCCCATCAAGGAGCAGTTCTTC. The full variable domain, in which reference TRBV14 and TRBJ2-1 provide the parts outside the CDR3, is EAGVTQFPSHSVIEKGQTVTLRCDPISGHDNLYWYRRVMGKEIKFLLHFVKESKQDESGMPNNRFLAERTGGTYSTLKVQPAELEDSGVYFCASSQGLPIKEQFFGPGTRLTVL.

This clone appeared once. The V call is TRBV10-3, the J call TRBJ2-3; maybe TRBD2 (7 bases). CDR3 size: 15 residues. Germline loops: CDR1 ENHRY, CDR2 SYGVKD. The V and J ends lost 10 bases and 6 bases respectively, with 23 bases between them. DNA of the CDR3: TGTGCCACGATGGGTAGGGGGGGTGTTACGGATACGCAGTATTTT. Protein: CATMGRGGVTDTQYF.

The gene calls are TRBV7-2 and TRBJ1-2, with 9 bases matching TRBD1. Germline V lookup: CDR1 SGHTA, CDR2 FQGNSA. V lost 5 bases and J lost 6; bases outside the gene matches: 10. This CDR3 is built from 15 residues. The CDR3 loop reads CASSRRPGQGHGYTF. The CDR3 DNA is TGTGCCAGCAGCCGACGACCCGGACAGGGGCATGGCTACACCTTC.

The rearrangement links TRBV18 to TRBJ1-4; D unclear. Trimming cost V 1 base and J 7 bases, with 13 bases left between them. The CDR3 length is 15 residues. The germline CDR1 and CDR2 sequences are KGHSH and LQKENI. The CDR3 region is CASSPRAGRGEKLFF. In DNA, the CDR3 is TGTGCCAGCTCACCACGGGCCGGGAGAGGTGAAAAACTGTTTTTT.

This rearrangement joins TRBV27 to TRBJ2-7; D is unclear. The V gene lost 5 bases and the J gene lost 1 base, with 9 bases spanning the gap. Germline V gene data show CDR1 as MNHEY and CDR2 as SMNVEV (reference sequence). This CDR3 has 13 residues. The CDR3 here is CASSRFGSYEQYF. In nucleotides, the CDR3 is TGTGCCAGCAGTCGGTTCGGTTCCTACGAGCAGTACTTC.

The CDR3, as DNA: TGTGCCAGCAGCTTAGCCCCGACGGAGACCCAGTACTTC. Translated: CASSLAPTETQYF. The chain joins TRBV7-9 to TRBJ2-5; D call uncertain. With 0 bases removed from V and 5 bases from J, the gap between germline ends came to 7 bases. CDR1 is SEHNR, CDR2 FQNEAQ, per germline (reference sequence). There are 13 residues in the CDR3.

With regard to this clone: Different DNA sequences within this sample yield the same CDR3. The chain combines TRBV12-5 with TRBJ2-3; D remains ambiguous. Germline values: CDR1 LGHNT, CDR2 FRNRAP. Trimming removed 2 bases at V and 5 bases at J, with 5 bases between. The CDR3 has 12 residues. This CDR3 reads CASGLTGDTQYF. CDR3 DNA: TGTGCTAGTGGTTTGACGGGAGATACGCAGTATTTT.

The chain recombines TRBV5-1 with TRBJ2-6; unclear D gene. CDR1 and CDR2 (germline): SGHRS, YFSETQ. The CDR3 contains 17 residues. V shed 0 bases and J shed 1 base, with 11 bases lying between them. CDR3 protein: CASSLGTAESGANVLTF. The CDR3 DNA sequence: TGCGCCAGCAGCTTGGGGACGGCTGAGTCTGGGGCCAACGTCCTGACTTTC.

V usage is TRBV4-1 and J usage is TRBJ1-5; perhaps TRBD1 as D (5 bases). V was clipped by 4 bases and J by 5 bases, with 15 bases between them. Germline V CDR1 and CDR2: MGHRA, YSYEKL. CDR3 length: 15 amino acids. This chain's CDR3 is CASSRQGSEDQPQHF. CDR3 coding DNA: TGCGCCAGCAGCCGCCAGGGCAGTGAAGATCAGCCCCAGCATTTT.

This clone was seen more than once but under ten times. This sequence joins TRBV19 and TRBJ1-5; D uncertain. Germline loops: CDR1 LNHDA, CDR2 SQIVND (reference sequence). V gave up 3 bases and J gave up 2 bases, with 11 bases separating them. The CDR3 sequence is 15 residues long. CDR3 amino acids: CASSMLGWGNQPQHF. The CDR3 nucleotides read TGTGCCAGTAGTATGCTAGGGTGGGGCAATCAGCCCCAGCATTTT.

With regard to this clone: The sample carries other DNA sequences with the same CDR3. V and J are TRBV5-1 and TRBJ2-7; no clear D. CDR3 length equals 13 residues. The V end was cut by 4 bases, the J end by 0 bases, with 8 bases between. Germline-derived CDR1 and CDR2 are SGHRS and YFSETQ. DNA for the CDR3: TGCGCCAGCAGCCCTTCCAGCTCCTACGAGCAGTACTTC. It encodes CASSPSSSYEQYF.

DNA for the CDR3: TGTGCCAGCAGTGGGACAGGGCTTAGCACAGATACGCAGTATTTT. It specifies CASSGTGLSTDTQYF. The chain has TRBV25-1 and TRBJ2-3, with 8 bases matching TRBD1. Germline V gene sequence: CDR1 MGHDK, CDR2 SYGVNS. This CDR3 has 15 residues. J gave up 0 bases and V 4 bases, and 3 bases lay outside the gene matches.

The chain joins TRBV21-1 to TRBJ2-7; the table's D call of TRBD1 was not tested on the DNA. TRBV21-1 is tagged as a pseudogene. This CDR3 is built from 20 residues. CDR3 sequence reads: CASSKFGSCRQGAKSNEQYF. As DNA, the CDR3 is TGTGCCAGCAGCAAATTCGGGTCGTGCCGACAGGGGGCGAAAAGTAACGAGCAGTACTTC.

This chain connects TRBV6-6 to TRBJ2-3; D unclear. Trimming removed 6 bases at V and 2 bases at J, with 6 bases between. Germline V gene lookup returns CDR1 MNHNY and CDR2 SVGAGI (reference sequence). The length of the CDR3 is 12 residues. As DNA, the CDR3 is TGTGCCAGCAGCTCGCACACAGATACGCAGTATTTT. The encoded protein is CASSSHTDTQYF.

This clone was detected only once. The chain combines TRBV5-4 with TRBJ1-4; 7 bases agree with TRBD1. Germline-derived CDR1 and CDR2 are SGHNT and YYREEE (reference sequence). With V trimmed by 3 bases and J by 4 bases, 6 bases remained unmatched. There are 15 residues in the CDR3. CDR3 loop: CASSWGDSHNEKLFF. The CDR3 coding sequence is TGTGCCAGCAGCTGGGGGGACAGCCATAATGAAAAACTGTTTTTT.